This T cell receptor beta chain derives from a study of T cells in localized non-small cell lung cancer (dated by TCRdb to about 2020). Turning to the overall study: Comparing tumors with uninvolved tumor-adjacent lungs, the study looked at the T cell repertoires of over 200 patients with early-stage NSCLC. All 250 or so NSCLC patients in the cohort were treatment-naive and had localized lung tumors that were resected. NSCLC patients had a mean age of around 66 years, and 120 to 150 were male and over 85 female. Summary of the overall study and its limitations: A median of approximately 50 of the top 100 tumor clones turned up in the paired uninvolved adjacent lung, and around 27 of those clones also ranked among the top 100 of that same adjacent lung. The highest T cell clonality was observed in uninvolved tumor-adjacent lung, where clonality exceeded that of tumor, suggesting that antigenic responses were more focused in uninvolved tumor-adjacent lung. Since the design was exploratory, TCR variables were selected using unadjusted p-values with no false-discovery rate correction. Multi-region tumor sequencing was not performed, so intratumor heterogeneity could not be excluded. Higher T cell density in blood was associated with longer overall survival, whereas higher clonality in adjacent lung was associated with shorter survival.

At diagnosis, tumor, uninvolved tumor-adjacent lung and peripheral blood were collected and then preserved as a mix of FFPE and fresh-frozen material. Blood samples were analyzed as peripheral blood mononuclear cells for TCR repertoire profiling. As to this clone: The antigen this receptor binds is unknown. Base qualities are not provided; no much larger clone lies one nucleotide away.

The germline V gene (reference sequence) specifies SGHNT as CDR1 and YYREEE as CDR2. Its CDR3 holds 14 amino acids, cysteine through phenylalanine. The retained sequence is limited to the CDR3, 42 bases, with the frame set at the first base. Trimming leaves V shorter by 4 bases and J shorter by 4 bases, with the junction holding 5 bases beyond the gene matches. TCR beta CDR3 regions were sequenced from DNA using the immunoSEQ Assay. On the authors' methods: To compute T cell density, TCR beta template counts were normalized to usable DNA, which was estimated by amplifying housekeeping genes. Richness was estimated using the preseqR package, with extrapolation to 400,000 templates for PBMC samples and to 120,000 templates for tissue samples. Clonality was calculated as one minus Pielou's evenness. Tissue-enriched TCRs were identified by differential abundance testing using productive amino-acid clonotypes, minimum total count 5 and alpha 0.1. The Jaccard Index and the Morisita Overlap Index were used to measure repertoire overlap between compartments. GLIPH clustered TCR beta CDR3s with public tetramer-defined viral CDR3s; viral motifs required at least three viral sequences plus V-gene enrichment. In its TCRdb copy, this immuneACCESS table keeps in-frame sequences only and misses some clones. Where compared with another copy, unresolved V genes explain less than half of these, and the others have no known cause. V, J and clone size were drawn from that table, and D and trimming were deduced from the DNA. The sample table records around 64,000 clones; 81% of these occur just once. The leading ten clones occupy around 4.7% of the sample.

The sequence was collected from a man aged 40-75 years with stage II lung adenocarcinoma. Sequences were derived from PBMCs, sampled before any cancer treatment. Recombination linked TRBV5-4 to TRBJ2-5, with 9 bases in between that match TRBD1. The CDR3 here reads CASSQTGGGETQYF. The nucleotide sequence reads as follows: TGTGCCAGCAGCCAGACAGGGGGAGGAGAGACCCAGTACTTC.